What follows are 7 T cell receptor beta chains derived from one specimen sequenced in a study of breast tumors, draining lymph nodes, adjacent tissues. TCRdb analysed the multiplex PCR reads with MiXCR anew, one entry per CDR3 protein. The data hold approximately 52,000 distinct CDR3 sequences, with around 45% observed a single time. The sample taken for sequencing was breast tumor tissue. The receptor source for this set is a female donor with breast cancer. Some clones in this sample may be carry-over from other donors' samples.

This clonotype is a singleton in its sample. The gene calls are TRBV10-3 and TRBJ2-5, with 9 bases matching TRBD2. CDR1 and CDR2 from the germline V gene are ENHRY and SYGVKD. The V segment lost 4 bases and the J segment 2 bases; nucleotides outside the gene matches: 5. The CDR3 has 15 residues. The CDR3 DNA reads TGTGCCATCAGTGTGCGGGCGGGAGGGCAAGAGACCCAGTACTTC. It yields the protein CAISVRAGGQETQYF.

On this clonotype itself: Because it lacks the conserved phenylalanine or tryptophan at the end, this CDR3 is likely a read error. The rearrangement links TRBV7-2 to TRBJ2-7; D is undetermined. This CDR3 has 12 amino acids. Per the germline V gene, CDR1 is SGHTA and CDR2 is FQGNSA. The CDR3 DNA follows: TGTGACAGCAGCCGCGACGGCCACGAGCAGTACCTC. Translating gives CDSSRDGHEQYL.

This clonotype was recorded many times. A single base separates this from a much larger clone, so it may be a read error. This chain uses TRBV20-1 with TRBJ2-7; 8 nucleotides line up with TRBD2. The ends lost 7 bases at V and 4 bases at J; junction bases unmatched: 6. The CDR3 covers 12 residues. From germline, CDR1 is DFQATT and CDR2 SNEGSKA (reference sequence). Written as DNA, the CDR3 is TGCAGTGGGGGTAGCGGGAAATACGAGCAGTACTTC. Translated: CSGGSGKYEQYF.

Ten or more counts support this clonotype. The chain uses TRBV7-9 and TRBJ1-5; 7 nucleotides match TRBD1. The germline gives CDR1 SEHNR, CDR2 FQNEAQ (reference sequence). With V trimmed by 1 base and J by 7 bases, 10 bases remained unmatched. The CDR3 totals 16 residues. The DNA of the CDR3 is TGTGCCAGCAGCTTAGTTCGACAGGGAAGGCGGCAGCCCCAGCATTTT. Protein product: CASSLVRQGRRQPQHF.

The J gene is TRBJ1-5, the V gene TRBV10-2, with unresolved D. Trimming pared 5 bases from V and 14 bases from J, leaving 22 bases between. From germline, CDR1 is WSHSY and CDR2 SAAADI. The CDR3 is 14 amino acids. The DNA for the CDR3 is TGCGCCAGCAGTATAGCGGGAGGTTCGGCCAATGAGCATTTT. Its translation: CASSIAGGSANEHF.

The V and J genes are TRBV2 and TRBJ1-2; 8 bases line up with TRBD1. Germline V gene lookup returns CDR1 SNHLY and CDR2 FYNNEI. V gave up 1 base and J gave up 8 bases; unmatched junction bases: 6. There are 14 residues in the CDR3. CDR3 in amino acids: CASSEVRTGIGYTF. The DNA for the CDR3 is TGTGCCAGCAGTGAAGTCCGGACAGGGATAGGCTACACCTTC.

On this clonotype itself: This may be a read error, as it is one base from a much larger clone. V is TRBV6-2 or TRBV6-3 and J is TRBJ2-4, with no clear D. Germline V gene sequence: CDR1 MNHEY, CDR2 SVGEGT. This CDR3 comprises 14 residues. V lost 7 bases and J 3 bases, leaving 13 bases between the germline ends. In DNA form, the CDR3 reads TGTGCCAGCACCCACGCGGATGGCAAAAACATTCAGTACTTC. As protein: CASTHADGKNIQYF.